This T cell receptor (beta chain) was sequenced in a study of radiation and T cells in renal cell carcinoma. Findings of the study overall: Top tumor clonotypes rose in blood 2 weeks post-radiation, then contracted.

CDR3 length: 14 amino acids. V shed 6 bases and J 2 bases; nucleotides not matched to a gene: 1. Per germline, CDR1 MNHEY and CDR2 SVGAGI. Some clones are missing from TCRdb's copy, which holds only in-frame ones; the method was immunoSEQ multiplex PCR. The sample carries roughly 120,000 clones, approximately 75% recorded once. Points on this clone: Its antigen is not identified.

The time point was: blood 2 weeks post-SBRT. Specified treatment: 15 Gy SBRT to primary tumor, nephrectomy 4 weeks later. The sample consisted of blood, taken from a patient whose treatment included radiotherapy and nephrectomy. This TCR derives from a woman in her sixties or seventies with renal cell carcinoma. This sequence joins TRBV6-5 and TRBJ1-2; 12 nucleotides align to TRBD1. CDR3: CASRGQGANYGYTF. The CDR3 DNA sequence: TGTGCCAGCAGGGGACAGGGGGCAAACTATGGCTACACCTTC.